The 32 T cell receptor beta chains below come from one sample, sequenced in a study of cytomegalovirus exposure and HLA in healthy donors. PCR amplification relied on 60 Vbeta primers (plus 13 Jbeta primers). Produced via immunoSEQ multiplex PCR; TCRdb's table is partial and in-frame only. The data show around 160,000 clones, more than 65% seen once. Sequencing was performed on PBMCs. These receptor sequences come from a man between 18 and 29 years old in good health and CMV-seropositive.

The rearrangement uses TRBV28 and TRBJ1-6, with 9 bases aligning to TRBD1. CDR1 and CDR2 from the germline V gene are MDHEN and SYDVKM. The CDR3 runs 15 residues. V gave up 3 bases and J gave up 7 bases; unmatched junction bases: 4. As DNA, the CDR3 is TGTGCCAGCAGTTTGGGGACAGGGCGCAATTCACCCCTCCACTTT. Protein product: CASSLGTGRNSPLHF.

The chain joins TRBV7-8 to TRBJ2-7; 9 positions agree with TRBD2. Germline trimming cut 3 bases from V and 2 bases from J; bases unmatched to any gene: 5. The CDR3 is made up of 15 amino acids. Germline assignment: CDR1 SGHVS and CDR2 FQNEAQ. Here the CDR3 DNA reads TGTGCCAGCAGCTTTGGGACTAGCAGAACCTACGAGCAGTACGTC. Amino acids: CASSFGTSRTYEQYV.

The chain combines TRBV6-1 with TRBJ1-1; D not resolved. The CDR3 is 14 amino acids. Germline CDR1 is MNHNS and CDR2 is SASEGT. V shed 1 base and J shed 1 base, with 7 bases lying between them. The CDR3 protein is CASSEGARNTEAFF. The CDR3, as DNA: TGTGCCAGCAGTGAAGGGGCCAGGAACACTGAAGCTTTCTTT.

The J gene is TRBJ2-1, the V gene TRBV5-4; 11 bases fit TRBD2. Germline V gene lookup returns CDR1 SGHNT and CDR2 YYREEE (reference sequence). The length of the CDR3 is 15 residues. Trimming removed 2 bases from V and 7 bases from J; junction bases left unmatched: 5. In DNA form, the CDR3 reads TGTGCCAGCAGCTTTAGCGGGAGGGCCGGGAATGAGCAGTTCTTC. This gives the protein CASSFSGRAGNEQFF.

The chain's CDR3 is CASTRGTAYGYTF. The CDR3 DNA sequence: TGTGCCAGCACCCGAGGGACAGCTTATGGCTACACCTTC. This chain joins TRBV4-2 and TRBJ1-2; TRBD1 aligns across 7 bases. Losses at the gene ends were 7 bases for V and 5 bases for J; bases not matched to a gene: 7. Germline V CDR1 and CDR2: LGHNA, YNFKEQ. CDR3 length equals 13 residues.

In its sample, this clone was seen a few times. The chain joins TRBV2 to TRBJ2-3; D perhaps matches TRBD2 (5 bases). The V gene lost 6 bases and the J gene lost 4 bases, with 5 bases spanning the gap. Germline CDR1 is SNHLY and CDR2 is FYNNEI. This CDR3 spans 11 amino acids. The CDR3: CASRGADTQYF. DNA for the CDR3: TGTGCCAGCAGGGGAGCAGATACGCAGTATTTT.

The genes are TRBV29-1 and TRBJ1-2, with a weak D call TRBD1 (6 bases). This CDR3 is 14 amino acids long. V lost 6 bases to trimming and J lost 1 base, with 15 bases between them. Germline CDR1 is SQVTM and CDR2 is ANQGSEA. CDR3 nucleotides: TGCAGCGTGCCGAGGACAGTTGATAACTATGGCTACACCTTC. Amino acid sequence: CSVPRTVDNYGYTF.

The J gene is TRBJ2-1, the V gene TRBV2; 8 bases map to TRBD1. The ends lost 5 bases at V and 7 bases at J; junction bases unmatched: 10. There are 15 residues in the CDR3. CDR1 is SNHLY, CDR2 FYNNEI, per germline. The CDR3 DNA is TGTGCCAGCAGTTCTCCGAGACAGGGGTGGAATGAGCAGTTCTTC. This translates into CASSSPRQGWNEQFF.

This chain links TRBV28 with TRBJ2-1; 7 bases match TRBD1. V lost 3 bases and J lost 12; bases outside the gene matches: 14. The CDR3 totals 15 residues. CDR1 is MDHEN, CDR2 SYDVKM, per germline. CDR3 loop: CASSFGGDRVIRQFF. For the CDR3, the DNA is TGTGCCAGCAGTTTTGGCGGAGACAGGGTGATTCGGCAGTTCTTC.

This clone has just a few counts. The chain is built from TRBV2 and TRBJ1-1; D uncertain. V shed 2 bases and J shed 10 bases, with 5 bases lying between them. The germline V gene has CDR1 SNHLY and CDR2 FYNNEI. The CDR3 loop spans 10 amino acids. CDR3 region: CASSELGAFF. DNA of the CDR3: TGTGCCAGCAGTGAACTCGGAGCTTTCTTT.

This clone was observed once. The genes are TRBV25-1 and TRBJ1-1; a weak D match, TRBD1 (6 bases). The germline V gene has CDR1 MGHDK and CDR2 SYGVNS. The V end was cut by 0 bases, the J end by 0 bases, with 8 bases between. This CDR3 is built from 15 residues. For the CDR3, the DNA is TGTGCCAGCAGTGAATACGGGACATTGAACACTGAAGCTTTCTTT. Protein: CASSEYGTLNTEAFF.

The chain joins TRBV6-1 to TRBJ2-7, with D uncertain. Germline lookup yields CDR1 MNHNS and CDR2 SASEGT. This CDR3 region has 14 residues. The V and J ends lost 6 bases and 4 bases respectively, with 16 bases between them. CDR3 bases: TGTGCCAGCAGCCCCGGGTCTGGTCAATACGAGCAGTACGTC. This gives the protein CASSPGSGQYEQYV.

CDR3 DNA sequence: TGTGCCAGCACCATAGGGGGCGAGGTTTTTGGCTACACCTTC. Translating it yields CASTIGGEVFGYTF. The gene calls are TRBV28 and TRBJ1-2; TRBD1 matches 7 bases. V shed 7 bases and J 7 bases; nucleotides not matched to a gene: 12. This CDR3 comprises 14 residues. Germline values: CDR1 MDHEN, CDR2 SYDVKM.

CDR3 coding DNA: TGCAGCGTTGAAAGGCAGGGTGGGGATGAGCAGTTCTTC. This codes for CSVERQGGDEQFF. This rearrangement joins TRBV29-1 to TRBJ2-1; perhaps TRBD1 as D (5 bases). CDR1 SQVTM and CDR2 ANQGSEA come from the germline V gene. CDR3 length: 13 amino acids. V lost 2 bases and J lost 8, with 13 bases in between.

This rearrangement joins TRBV7-2 to TRBJ2-1; TRBD1 might be the D (5 bases). The CDR3 extends over 17 amino acids. Deletions cut 5 bases from V and 0 bases from J, with 17 bases between. The germline CDR1 and CDR2 sequences are SGHTA and FQGNSA. CDR3 sequence: CASSEGARRRSYNEQFF. DNA of the CDR3: TGTGCCAGCAGCGAAGGGGCTCGGCGGCGCTCCTACAATGAGCAGTTCTTC. The full variable domain, its missing parts supplied by reference TRBV7-2 and TRBJ2-1, is GAGVSQSPSNKVTEKGKDVELRCDPISGHTALYWYRQSLGQGLEFLIYFQGNSAPDKSGLPSDRFSAERTGGSVSTLTIQRTQQEDSAVYLCASSEGARRRSYNEQFFGPGTRLTVL.

The chain uses TRBV4-1 and TRBJ2-3; D is perhaps TRBD2 (5 bases). Germline-derived CDR1 and CDR2 are MGHRA and YSYEKL. V lost 0 bases to trimming and J lost 3 bases, with 16 bases between them. The CDR3 runs 17 residues. CDR3 nucleotides: TGCGCCAGCAGCCAAGATTGGACGAGCGGACTGACAGATACGCAGTATTTT. The encoded protein is CASSQDWTSGLTDTQYF.

Comment on this clone: This CDR3 is also generated by other DNA sequences in the sample. The J gene is TRBJ1-5, the V gene TRBV27; 10 bases agree with TRBD1. Trimming at V came to 6 bases and at J to 2 bases, leaving 4 bases not matched to a gene. Germline V gene data show CDR1 as MNHEY and CDR2 as SMNVEV (reference sequence). The CDR3 covers 15 residues. CDR3 DNA sequence: TGTGCCAGCAGCTTGGGGACAGGGGGCAATCAGCCCCAGCATTTT. It codes for CASSLGTGGNQPQHF.

The chain couples TRBV18 to TRBJ2-5; 9 bases align to TRBD2. With V trimmed by 1 base and J by 5 bases, 5 bases remained unmatched. The CDR3 extends over 15 amino acids. Germline V gene data show CDR1 as KGHSH and CDR2 as LQKENI. The CDR3 sequence is CASSPLAAGGETQYF. The CDR3 region has the DNA TGTGCCAGCTCACCACTAGCGGCGGGAGGGGAGACCCAGTACTTC.

This clone was recorded only once. The V and J genes are TRBV18 and TRBJ1-1; D unclear. The CDR3 sequence is 14 residues long. Per germline, CDR1 KGHSH and CDR2 LQKENI. V dropped 5 bases and J dropped 4 bases, with 14 bases sitting between them. In DNA, the CDR3 is TGTGCCAGCTCAGCGGGGAGGGTGGGCACTGAAGCTTTCTTT. Translating gives CASSAGRVGTEAFF. The full variable domain, completed using reference TRBV18 and TRBJ1-1, is NAGVMQNPRHLVRRRGQEARLRCSPMKGHSHVYWYRQLPEEGLKFMVYLQKENIIDESGMPKERFSAEFPKEGPSILRIQQVVRGDSAAYFCASSAGRVGTEAFFGQGTRLTVV.

This clone showed up just once. V gene TRBV7-3 combines with J gene TRBJ2-3; 8 bases match TRBD2. This CDR3 is 14 amino acids long. CDR1 SGHTA and CDR2 FQGTGA come from the germline V gene. J lost 2 bases, V lost 4 bases, and 2 bases had no gene match. The CDR3 reads CASSSTSVTDTQYF. In DNA, the CDR3 is TGTGCCAGCAGCTCGACTAGCGTCACAGATACGCAGTATTTT. Looking up the rest from reference TRBV7-3 and TRBJ2-3 gives the full variable domain: GAGVSQTPSNKVTEKGKYVELRCDPISGHTALYWYRQSLGQGPEFLIYFQGTGAADDSGLPNDRFFAVRPEGSVSTLKIQRTERGDSAVYLCASSSTSVTDTQYFGPGTRLTVL.

As to this clone: Within the sample, other DNA sequences also encode this same CDR3. The V and J genes are TRBV5-4 and TRBJ1-2, with 10 nucleotides matching TRBD1. This CDR3 has 13 residues. V gave up 4 bases and J gave up 8 bases; unmatched junction bases: 5. The V gene's germline CDR1 is SGHNT and CDR2 YYREEE (reference sequence). CDR3 DNA: TGTGCCAGCAGCCCCGACAGGGGGCGAGGCTACACCTTC. This codes for CASSPDRGRGYTF. Using reference TRBV5-4 and TRBJ1-2 for the parts outside the CDR3, the full variable domain is ETGVTQSPTHLIKTRGQQVTLRCSSQSGHNTVSWYQQALGQGPQFIFQYYREEENGRGNFPPRFSGLQFPNYSSELNVNALELDDSALYLCASSPDRGRGYTFGSGTRLTVV.

This sequence joins TRBV30 and TRBJ2-1; 7 positions match TRBD2. Germline CDR1 GTSNPN, CDR2 SVGIG (reference sequence). The CDR3 has 17 amino acids. The junction had 12 bases not matched to a gene; V was cut back by 3 bases and J by 1 base. CDR3 DNA sequence: TGTGCCTGGAGAGCCAGCCGACTAGCCCGATCCTACAATGAGCAGTTCTTC. Its protein product is CAWRASRLARSYNEQFF.

The sample holds a few counts of this clone. The V call is TRBV11-2, the J call TRBJ1-3, with D perhaps matching TRBD1 (5 bases). V was pared by 0 bases and J by 4 bases, with 13 bases between. Germline loops: CDR1 SGHAT, CDR2 FQNNGV. The CDR3 contains 16 residues. DNA for the CDR3: TGTGCCAGCAGCTTAGATTCAGGGCCTGGGGGAAACACCATATATTTT. The encoded protein is CASSLDSGPGGNTIYF. The complete variable domain, with remaining parts taken from reference TRBV11-2 and TRBJ1-3, reads EAGVAQSPRYKIIEKRQSVAFWCNPISGHATLYWYQQILGQGPKLLIQFQNNGVVDDSQLPKDRFSAERLKGVDSTLKIQPAKLEDSAVYLCASSLDSGPGGNTIYFGEGSWLTVV.

The V call is TRBV4-1, the J call TRBJ1-1, with D tentatively TRBD1 (5 bases). CDR3 size: 15 residues. Germline V CDR1 and CDR2: MGHRA, YSYEKL. Deletions cut 8 bases from V and 0 bases from J, with 16 bases between. CDR3 residues: CASFGGGGMNTEAFF. For the CDR3, the DNA is TGCGCCAGCTTCGGGGGGGGAGGCATGAACACTGAAGCTTTCTTT.

The chain uses TRBV19 and TRBJ2-7, with TRBD2 matching over 13 bases. Trimming at V came to 5 bases and at J to 4 bases, leaving 2 bases not matched to a gene. This CDR3 region has 14 residues. CDR1 and CDR2 from the germline V gene are LNHDA and SQIVND (reference sequence). The CDR3 DNA follows: TGTGCCAGTAGTGCGGGACTAGCGGGATACGAGCAGTACGTC. It specifies CASSAGLAGYEQYV.

J is TRBJ2-1 and V is TRBV2; 7 positions agree with TRBD1. Germline CDR1 is SNHLY and CDR2 is FYNNEI. Trimming at V came to 6 bases and at J to 9 bases, leaving 14 bases not matched to a gene. The CDR3 is 15 amino acids. CDR3 sequence (DNA): TGTGCCAGCAGGGCCTGGGACAGTGTACAAAGTGAGCAGTTCTTC. It translates to CASRAWDSVQSEQFF.

The V call is TRBV4-1, the J call TRBJ2-1; maybe TRBD1 (6 bases). Trimming shortened V by 1 base and J by 10 bases, and 14 bases separated the two germline ends. Germline V gene lookup returns CDR1 MGHRA and CDR2 YSYEKL. The CDR3 loop spans 14 amino acids. The CDR3 region has the DNA TGCGCCAGCAGCCAAGGATCGGGGACACGGGAGCAGTTCTTC. It encodes CASSQGSGTREQFF.

On this clone: Other DNA sequences of this sample code for an identical CDR3. This chain connects TRBV5-1 to TRBJ1-2; perhaps TRBD1 as D (5 bases). The CDR3 is made up of 13 amino acids. Germline V gives CDR1 SGHRS, CDR2 YFSETQ. V lost 4 bases and J 2 bases, leaving 9 bases between the germline ends. Here the CDR3 reads CASSPDRNYGYTF. CDR3 DNA sequence: TGCGCCAGCAGCCCAGACAGAAACTATGGCTACACCTTC.

V and J are TRBV14 and TRBJ1-6; TRBD1 matches 9 bases. After removal of 2 bases from V and 10 bases from J, the junction contained 3 bases not matched to a gene. CDR1 and CDR2 from the germline V gene are SGHDN and FVKESK. This CDR3 spans 14 amino acids. In DNA, the CDR3 is TGTGCCAGCAGCCAAACAGGGGGCTTATCACCCCTCCACTTT. Encoded protein: CASSQTGGLSPLHF.

The table lists this clone with a count of one. The V and J genes are TRBV11-2 and TRBJ2-3, with 9 nucleotides matching TRBD2. V lost 1 base and J lost 6; bases outside the gene matches: 8. The CDR3 loop spans 16 amino acids. Per the germline V gene, CDR1 is SGHAT and CDR2 is FQNNGV. This chain's CDR3 is CASSLGAGGKKDTQYF. CDR3 DNA: TGTGCCAGCAGCTTAGGAGCGGGGGGAAAGAAGGATACGCAGTATTTT.

This chain joins TRBV27 and TRBJ1-5; 7 nucleotides match TRBD1. Per the germline V gene, CDR1 is MNHEY and CDR2 is SMNVEV (reference sequence). The CDR3 is 14 amino acids. The ends lost 6 bases at V and 6 bases at J; junction bases unmatched: 8. The DNA for the CDR3 is TGTGCCAGCAGCCTTCAGGGGGAAGGTCAGCCCCAGCATTTT. Translating gives CASSLQGEGQPQHF.

This rearrangement joins TRBV19 to TRBJ1-6; 7 positions match TRBD1. V shed 9 bases, J shed 7 bases, and the junction held 6 bases outside the gene matches. The germline CDR1 and CDR2 sequences are LNHDA and SQIVND (reference sequence). The CDR3 is made up of 13 amino acids. The CDR3 DNA reads as TGTGCCAGCCGACAGGGAAGAAATTCACCCCTCCACTTT. Protein sequence: CASRQGRNSPLHF.